Listed below are T cell receptor beta chains from one sample, sequenced in a study of T cell repertoires in cytomegalovirus infection. TCRdb analysed the reads with MiXCR anew, one entry per CDR3 protein. Counted here are some 560,000 distinct CDR3 sequences, roughly 42% occurring once; the ten biggest clones make up roughly 50%. These receptors' antigens are unknown. Sequenced material: cultured PBMCs, taken from culture after CMV antigen stimulation. All receptors come from a human donor in good health (CMV status not recorded). Some clones in this sample may be carry-over from other donors' samples. Each CDR3 is given with its conserved first and last residue. A D gene is named only where the DNA matches it firmly.

v_call	d_call	cdr3_aa
TRBV10-2	TRBD1	CASTPGQGALPRSYEQYF
TRBV20-1	TRBD1	CSARGQGASSNQPQHF
TRBV5-4	NA	CASSDVTGGGNEQFF
TRBV9	NA	CASSSSPFGGYTF
TRBV20-1	NA	CSAQTSSTDQETQYF
TRBV7-6	NA	CASSSRVDSPLHF
TRBV11-2	NA	CASSPGRLLGNQPQHF
TRBV29-1	NA	CSVRGGGTEAFF
TRBV20-1	TRBD2	CSAREGTTRGNEQFF
TRBV6-1	NA	CASTRTPGARQYF
TRBV7-6	TRBD2	CASSLGWAGGPRKGTTNEQYF
TRBV7-2	TRBD2	CASSSASGKRDTQYF
TRBV7-2	TRBD2	CASSAGLAGFSPFF
TRBV7-2	NA	CASSRLGPSTDTQYF
TRBV7-6	TRBD2	CASSLRGGLEQYF
TRBV6-5	NA	CAYRDTKNTEAFF
TRBV4-2	NA	CASSQARGADQPQHF
TRBV27	NA	CASSPRAYPTNEKLFF